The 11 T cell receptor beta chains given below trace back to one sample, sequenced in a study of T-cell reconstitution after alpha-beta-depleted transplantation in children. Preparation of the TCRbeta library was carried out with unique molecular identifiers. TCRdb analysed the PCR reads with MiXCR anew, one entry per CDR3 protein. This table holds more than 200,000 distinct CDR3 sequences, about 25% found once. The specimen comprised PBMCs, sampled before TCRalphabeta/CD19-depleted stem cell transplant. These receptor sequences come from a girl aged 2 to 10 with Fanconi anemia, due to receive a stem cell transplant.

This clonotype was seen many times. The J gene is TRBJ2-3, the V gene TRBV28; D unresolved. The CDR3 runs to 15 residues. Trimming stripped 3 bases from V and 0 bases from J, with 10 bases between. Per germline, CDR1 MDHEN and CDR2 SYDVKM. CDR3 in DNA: TGTGCCAGCAGTTTCGCCGCGGACAGCACAGATACGCAGTATTTT. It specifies CASSFAADSTDTQYF.

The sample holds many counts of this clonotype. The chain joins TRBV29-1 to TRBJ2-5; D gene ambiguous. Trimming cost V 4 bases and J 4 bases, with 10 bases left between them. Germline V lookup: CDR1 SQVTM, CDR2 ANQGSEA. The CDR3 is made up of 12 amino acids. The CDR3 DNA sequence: TGCAGCGTTGTGGGAAGGGCAGAGACCCAGTACTTC. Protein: CSVVGRAETQYF.

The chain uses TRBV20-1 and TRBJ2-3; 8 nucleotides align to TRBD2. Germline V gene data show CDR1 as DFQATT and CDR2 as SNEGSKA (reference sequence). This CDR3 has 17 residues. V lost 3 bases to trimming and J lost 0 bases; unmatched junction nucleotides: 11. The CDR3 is CSARTFAGGFSTDTQYF. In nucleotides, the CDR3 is TGCAGTGCTAGGACCTTCGCGGGGGGTTTTAGCACAGATACGCAGTATTTT.

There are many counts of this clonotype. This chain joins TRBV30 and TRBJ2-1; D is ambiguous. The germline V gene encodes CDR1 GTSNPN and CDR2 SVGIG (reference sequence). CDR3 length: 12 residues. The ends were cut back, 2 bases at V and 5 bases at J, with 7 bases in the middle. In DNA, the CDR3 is TGTGCCTGGAGTCGCGGTAACAATGAGCAGTTCTTC. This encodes CAWSRGNNEQFF.

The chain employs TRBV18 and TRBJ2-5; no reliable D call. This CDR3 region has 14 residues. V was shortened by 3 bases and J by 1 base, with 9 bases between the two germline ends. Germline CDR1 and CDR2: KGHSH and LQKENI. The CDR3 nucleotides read TGTGCCAGCTCACCGGGTAAAGGCCAAGAGACCCAGTACTTC. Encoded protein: CASSPGKGQETQYF. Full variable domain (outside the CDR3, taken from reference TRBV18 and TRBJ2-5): NAGVMQNPRHLVRRRGQEARLRCSPMKGHSHVYWYRQLPEEGLKFMVYLQKENIIDESGMPKERFSAEFPKEGPSILRIQQVVRGDSAAYFCASSPGKGQETQYFGPGTRLLVL.

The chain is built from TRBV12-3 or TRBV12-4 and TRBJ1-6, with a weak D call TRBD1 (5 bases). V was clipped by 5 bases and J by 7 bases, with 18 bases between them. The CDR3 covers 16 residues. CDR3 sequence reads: CASSPPGGHSNSPLHF. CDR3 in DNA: TGTGCCAGCAGTCCCCCTGGAGGACACAGCAATTCACCCCTCCACTTT.

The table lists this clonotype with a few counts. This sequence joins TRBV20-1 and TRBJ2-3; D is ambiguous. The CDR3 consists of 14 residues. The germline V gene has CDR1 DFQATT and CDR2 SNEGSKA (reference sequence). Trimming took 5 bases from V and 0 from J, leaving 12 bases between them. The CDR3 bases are TGCAGTGCTTCGACTCTTTGGAGCACAGATACGCAGTATTTT. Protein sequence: CSASTLWSTDTQYF.

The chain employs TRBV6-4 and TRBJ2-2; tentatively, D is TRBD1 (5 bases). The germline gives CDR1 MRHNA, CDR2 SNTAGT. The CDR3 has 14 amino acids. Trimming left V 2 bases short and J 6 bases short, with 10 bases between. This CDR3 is CASSDGRVAGELFF. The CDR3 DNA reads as TGTGCCAGCAGTGACGGCAGGGTGGCCGGGGAGCTGTTTTTT.

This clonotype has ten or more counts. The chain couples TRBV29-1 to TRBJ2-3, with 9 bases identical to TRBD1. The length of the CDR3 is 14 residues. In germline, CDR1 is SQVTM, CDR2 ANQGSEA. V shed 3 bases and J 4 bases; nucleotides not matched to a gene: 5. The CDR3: CSVEGGQGSDTQYF. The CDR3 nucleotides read TGCAGCGTTGAGGGGGGACAGGGTTCAGATACGCAGTATTTT.

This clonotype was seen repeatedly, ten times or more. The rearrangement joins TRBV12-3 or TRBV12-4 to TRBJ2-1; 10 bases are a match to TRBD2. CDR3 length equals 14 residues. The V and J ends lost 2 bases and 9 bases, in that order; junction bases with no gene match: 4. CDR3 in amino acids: CASSLKRGGFEQFF. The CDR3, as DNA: TGTGCCAGCAGTTTAAAGCGGGGGGGCTTTGAGCAGTTCTTC.

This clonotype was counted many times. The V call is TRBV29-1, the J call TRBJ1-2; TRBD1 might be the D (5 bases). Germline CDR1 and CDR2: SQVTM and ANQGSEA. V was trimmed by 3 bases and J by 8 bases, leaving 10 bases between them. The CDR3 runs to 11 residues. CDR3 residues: CSVEDILGYTF. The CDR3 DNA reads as TGCAGCGTTGAGGACATTCTGGGCTACACCTTC.